A single sample gave rise to the 16 T cell receptor beta chains below, sequenced in a study of blood T cell repertoires in COVID-19. The table came from immunoSEQ multiplex PCR; TCRdb's copy has only in-frame clones and leaves some out. The sample holds nearly 55,000 clones, 85% to 90% seen once. Sequenced input: peripheral blood. These receptors came from a man between 65 and 79 years old with active COVID-19.

The count of this clone is one. The V and J genes are TRBV19 and TRBJ2-1, with 9 bases matching TRBD1. CDR1 is LNHDA, CDR2 SQIVND, per germline (reference sequence). The V segment lost 1 base and the J segment 8 bases; nucleotides outside the gene matches: 6. The CDR3 contains 15 residues. CDR3 in amino acids: CASSIGDRVIHEQFF. The DNA for the CDR3 is TGTGCCAGTAGTATAGGGGACAGGGTTATCCATGAGCAGTTCTTC. The full variable domain, with the rest looked up from reference TRBV19 and TRBJ2-1, is DGGITQSPKYLFRKEGQNVTLSCEQNLNHDAMYWYRQDPGQGLRLIYYSQIVNDFQKGDIAEGYSVSREKKESFPLTVTSAQKNPTAFYLCASSIGDRVIHEQFFGPGTRLTVL.

J is TRBJ1-1 and V is TRBV5-1, with D uncertain. V was trimmed by 4 bases and J by 4 bases, leaving 14 bases between them. CDR3 length equals 14 residues. CDR1 and CDR2 (germline): SGHRS, YFSETQ. The CDR3 DNA reads TGCGCCAGCAGCCTGGGCCAGTCTTTCACTGAAGCTTTCTTT. Translation: CASSLGQSFTEAFF. Combining the CDR3 with reference TRBV5-1 and TRBJ1-1 gives the whole variable domain KAGVTQTPRYLIKTRGQQVTLSCSPISGHRSVSWYQQTPGQGLQFLFEYFSETQRNKGNFPGRFSGRQFSNSRSEMNVSTLELGDSALYLCASSLGQSFTEAFFGQGTRLTVV.

J is TRBJ1-1 and V is TRBV18; no firm D call. This CDR3 spans 11 amino acids. V shed 5 bases and J shed 5 bases, with 6 bases lying between them. CDR1 KGHSH and CDR2 LQKENI come from the germline V gene. CDR3 in DNA: TGTGCCAGCTCATCGGTTACTGAAGCTTTCTTT. It translates to CASSSVTEAFF.

This clone has a handful of counts. The V and J genes are TRBV3-1 (or the pseudogene TRBV3-2) and TRBJ1-2; maybe TRBD1 (5 bases). The germline V gene has CDR1 LGHDT and CDR2 YNNKEL (reference sequence). Between the trimmed V and J ends, which lost 0 bases and 8 bases, there was a span of 25 bases. This CDR3 is 18 amino acids long. The CDR3 region has the DNA TGTGCCAGCAGCCAAGAGGGACTTTCTTCAACAAAGCCGAGGGGCTACACCTTC. This translates into CASSQEGLSSTKPRGYTF.

V is TRBV2 and J is TRBJ2-3; TRBD2 matches 8 bases. This CDR3 spans 16 amino acids. The germline gives CDR1 SNHLY, CDR2 FYNNEI. J gave up 1 base and V 8 bases, and 11 bases lay outside the gene matches. The CDR3 loop reads CASSPGGVPGTDTQYF. DNA of the CDR3: TGTGCCAGCTCCCCCGGGGGGGTTCCTGGCACAGATACGCAGTATTTT.

This chain links TRBV7-2 with TRBJ2-4; no firm D call. Germline CDR1 reads SGHTA; CDR2 reads FQGNSA. CDR3 size: 15 residues. Trimming shortened V by 6 bases and J by 5 bases, and 17 bases separated the two germline ends. Here the CDR3 reads CASRLSWVGENIQYF. CDR3 nucleotide sequence: TGTGCCAGCAGACTTAGTTGGGTTGGAGAAAACATTCAGTACTTC.

The chain joins TRBV19 to TRBJ1-2, with TRBD1 matching 9 bases. This CDR3 comprises 15 residues. Germline CDR1 is LNHDA and CDR2 is SQIVND (reference sequence). With V trimmed by 5 bases and J by 2 bases, 6 bases remained unmatched. CDR3 in amino acids: CASSLEQGANYGYTF. The DNA of the CDR3 is TGTGCCAGTAGTCTCGAACAGGGGGCCAACTATGGCTACACCTTC.

The chain couples TRBV3-1 (or the pseudogene TRBV3-2) to TRBJ2-3; the match to TRBD2 covers 8 bases. CDR3 length equals 17 residues. The V gene end was trimmed by 3 bases and the J gene end by 4 bases; junction bases not matched to a gene: 12. Germline CDR1 reads LGHDT; CDR2 reads YNNKEL (reference sequence). This CDR3 reads CASSHWVLRGVADTQYF. CDR3 nucleotides: TGTGCCAGCAGCCATTGGGTTTTGCGGGGGGTAGCAGATACGCAGTATTTT.

The J gene is TRBJ2-3, the V gene TRBV24-1; TRBD2 agrees at 9 bases. There are 13 residues in the CDR3. The germline V gene has CDR1 KGHDR and CDR2 SFDVKD. J lost 9 bases, V lost 3 bases, and 3 bases had no gene match. The CDR3 region has the DNA TGTGCCACCAGTGATGAAGGACTAGCGACGCAGTATTTT. It yields the protein CATSDEGLATQYF.

The chain uses TRBV2 and TRBJ1-1, with 7 bases lining up with TRBD1. This CDR3 comprises 14 residues. Germline CDR1 SNHLY, CDR2 FYNNEI. V trimming: 6 bases; J trimming: 4 bases; junction bases outside the gene matches: 8. As DNA, the CDR3 is TGTGCCAGCAGGGAGACAGGGAGCGTCACTGAAGCTTTCTTT. Protein product: CASRETGSVTEAFF.

The gene calls are TRBV4-3 and TRBJ1-2; D gene uncertain. The CDR3 sequence is 15 residues long. Germline CDR1 LGHNA, CDR2 YSLEER. Between the trimmed V and J ends, which lost 0 bases and 8 bases, there was a span of 16 bases. The DNA of the CDR3 is TGCGCCAGCAGCCAAGATAGGGCGGGGTTGGGGGGCTACACCTTC. It is translated as CASSQDRAGLGGYTF.

This chain uses TRBV15 with TRBJ2-7; 7 bases map to TRBD1. The junction had 0 bases not matched to a gene; V was cut back by 1 base and J by 0 bases. This CDR3 comprises 14 residues. CDR1 is LNHNV and CDR2 is YYDKDF in the germline V gene (reference sequence). The CDR3 is CATSRGDSSYEQYF. CDR3 coding DNA: TGTGCCACCAGCAGAGGGGACAGCTCCTACGAGCAGTACTTC.

The rearrangement uses TRBV5-1 and TRBJ2-2; no firm D call. With 4 bases removed from V and 0 bases from J, the gap between germline ends came to 7 bases. The germline CDR1 and CDR2 sequences are SGHRS and YFSETQ. This CDR3 spans 14 amino acids. CDR3 DNA sequence: TGCGCCAGCAGCCCCCAGACGAACACCGGGGAGCTGTTTTTT. Protein: CASSPQTNTGELFF.

This clone was counted a single time. The V call is TRBV5-1, the J call TRBJ1-3, with D perhaps matching TRBD1 (5 bases). The ends were cut back, 4 bases at V and 3 bases at J, with 8 bases in the middle. This CDR3 is built from 13 residues. Germline V gene lookup returns CDR1 SGHRS and CDR2 YFSETQ. CDR3 residues: CASSGGGGNTIYF. The CDR3 DNA sequence: TGCGCCAGCAGCGGGGGAGGTGGAAACACCATATATTTT. The whole variable domain, filled in from reference TRBV5-1 and TRBJ1-3, reads KAGVTQTPRYLIKTRGQQVTLSCSPISGHRSVSWYQQTPGQGLQFLFEYFSETQRNKGNFPGRFSGRQFSNSRSEMNVSTLELGDSALYLCASSGGGGNTIYFGEGSWLTVV.

A word on this clone: The junction shows a germline mismatch at one end, possibly a read error. This chain connects TRBV4-1 to TRBJ2-7; TRBD1 agrees at 8 bases. The CDR3 runs 13 residues. CDR1 and CDR2 from the germline V gene are MGHRA and YSYEKL. CDR3 nucleotides: TGCGCCAGCAGCCAAGTCTCAGGGGGCCGATTGGACTTC. Translation gives CASSQVSGGRLDF.

The chain links TRBV7-9 to TRBJ2-2; no clear D gene. Germline CDR1 SEHNR, CDR2 FQNEAQ (reference sequence). The CDR3 sequence is 14 residues long. V was clipped by 4 bases and J by 6 bases, with 12 bases between them. CDR3 residues: CASSSNVGPGELFF. The CDR3 DNA is TGTGCCAGCAGCTCCAACGTGGGCCCCGGGGAGCTGTTTTTT.